Shown below are 21 T cell receptor beta chains from a single sample sequenced in a study of human T cells and chemical hapten exposure. As to time point: patch test 2, 6 weeks after DPC sensitization. Treatment denoted: therapeutic diphenylcyclopropenone sensitization with weekly scalp DPC. TCRdb fed the RACE reads into MiXCR, producing one record per CDR3 protein. The table includes more than 75,000 distinct CDR3 sequences, approximately 8.6% detected once. Here the sequenced sample was whole blood, taken in connection with sensitization to the hapten diphenylcyclopropenone (DPC). Receptors originate from a woman aged 40 to 50 with alopecia areata. Some clones in this sample may be carry-over from other donors' samples.

In its sample, this clonotype was seen a few times. The chain has TRBV5-5 and TRBJ1-4; D is ambiguous. Germline V gene lookup returns CDR1 SGHKS and CDR2 YYEKEE (reference sequence). This CDR3 is built from 16 residues. With 0 bases removed from V and 4 bases from J, the gap between germline ends came to 13 bases. This CDR3 reads CASSLAAVAYNEKLFF. The CDR3 coding sequence is TGTGCCAGCAGCTTGGCAGCGGTAGCTTATAATGAAAAACTGTTTTTT.

The chain carries TRBV7-9 and TRBJ2-1; a possible D gene is TRBD2 (6 bases). The CDR3 totals 15 residues. Looked up from germline, CDR1 is SEHNR and CDR2 is FQNEAQ (reference sequence). V was clipped by 9 bases and J by 8 bases, with 23 bases between them. In nucleotides, the CDR3 is TGTGCCAGGGCCCGACTAGAAAACCTATTAGATGAGCAGTTCTTC. This encodes CARARLENLLDEQFF.

In this sample, this clonotype turned up a few times. The chain combines TRBV10-2 with TRBJ1-5, with D possibly matching TRBD1 (6 bases). Per the germline V gene, CDR1 is WSHSY and CDR2 is SAAADI. V lost 7 bases, J lost 4 bases, and 14 bases lay in between. CDR3 length: 14 residues. The CDR3 sequence: CASTEGGRNQPQHF. CDR3 DNA: TGCGCCAGCACCGAAGGGGGGCGGAATCAGCCCCAGCATTTT.

The V and J genes are TRBV12-3 or TRBV12-4 and TRBJ2-1, with D possibly TRBD1 on 5 matching bases. V lost 6 bases to trimming and J lost 9 bases, with 24 bases between them. The CDR3 length is 16 residues. The CDR3 loop is CASRTVGAYPTGEQFF. The CDR3 DNA reads as TGTGCCAGCAGGACTGTAGGGGCATACCCAACGGGTGAGCAGTTCTTC.

The chain recombines TRBV7-9 with TRBJ2-6; D call uncertain. From germline, CDR1 is SEHNR and CDR2 FQNEAQ (reference sequence). The CDR3 sequence is 15 residues long. With 3 bases removed from V and 1 base from J, the gap between germline ends came to 7 bases. CDR3 protein: CASSFWISGANVLTF. The CDR3 DNA reads as TGTGCCAGCAGCTTCTGGATTTCTGGGGCCAACGTCCTGACTTTC. The variable domain in full, completed from reference TRBV7-9 and TRBJ2-6, reads DTGVSQNPRHKITKRGQNVTFRCDPISEHNRLYWYRQTLGQGPEFLTYFQNEAQLEKSRLLSDRFSAERPKGSFSTLEIQRTEQGDSAMYLCASSFWISGANVLTFGAGSRLTVL.

This clonotype was detected many times. The chain joins TRBV3-1 to TRBJ2-7; TRBD2 aligns across 12 bases. CDR3 length: 14 amino acids. Per germline, CDR1 LGHDT and CDR2 YNNKEL (reference sequence). With 4 bases clipped from V and 3 bases from J, the junction kept 1 base outside the gene matches. CDR3 in amino acids: CASSRLAGDYEQYF. The CDR3 DNA is TGTGCCAGCAGCCGACTAGCGGGAGACTACGAGCAGTACTTC.

This chain joins TRBV7-8 and TRBJ2-1; no reliable D call. CDR1 is SGHVS, CDR2 FQNEAQ, per germline. V lost 0 bases and J lost 10, with 13 bases in between. CDR3 size: 14 residues. DNA of the CDR3: TGTGCCAGCAGCTTAGCGCCGAACCTTTACGAGCAGTTCTTC. This codes for CASSLAPNLYEQFF.

Ten or more counts support this clonotype. This chain joins TRBV9 and TRBJ1-1, with 8 bases fitting TRBD1. There are 13 residues in the CDR3. The J segment lost 9 bases and the V segment lost 4 bases, leaving 8 bases of the junction unmatched. CDR1 and CDR2 from the germline V gene are SGDLS and YYNGEE. The CDR3 coding sequence is TGTGCCAGCAGCCCCTACAGGGGGTGGAAAGCTTTCTTT. Protein: CASSPYRGWKAFF.

This clonotype has a count of ten or more. The gene calls are TRBV5-6 and TRBJ1-2; D not certain. V shed 3 bases and J shed 5 bases, with 26 bases lying between them. Germline V gene lookup returns CDR1 SGHDT and CDR2 YYEEEE. The CDR3 is 18 amino acids. The CDR3 nucleotides are TGTGCCAGCAGCTACGCAGATAGGACCTCCTCCATCCTTTATGGCTACACCTTC. The encoded protein is CASSYADRTSSILYGYTF.

This clonotype was counted ten times or more. The chain is built from TRBV20-1 and TRBJ2-3; the D gene is possibly TRBD2 (6 bases). This CDR3 has 12 amino acids. Germline CDR1 reads DFQATT; CDR2 reads SNEGSKA (reference sequence). V lost 0 bases and J 10 bases, leaving 11 bases between the germline ends. CDR3 DNA sequence: TGCAGTGCTAGAGACGGACCGGGAGCGCAGTATTTT. Encoded protein: CSARDGPGAQYF.

This clonotype was counted at least ten times. V usage is TRBV24-1 and J usage is TRBJ2-1; D not resolved. The CDR3 contains 15 residues. V shed 0 bases and J shed 1 base, with 6 bases lying between them. The germline gives CDR1 KGHDR, CDR2 SFDVKD. CDR3 nucleotides: TGTGCCACCAGTGATTTGGGTGTTTCCTACAATGAGCAGTTCTTC. Amino acid sequence: CATSDLGVSYNEQFF.

Many counts were recorded for this clonotype. The V gene is TRBV6-6, the J gene TRBJ1-3; D is ambiguous. V lost 2 bases and J 0 bases, leaving 11 bases between the germline ends. This CDR3 has 16 residues. Germline CDR1 and CDR2: MNHNY and SVGAGI (reference sequence). CDR3 DNA: TGTGCCAGCAGTTACGGAATCGGCCGCTCTGGAAACACCATATATTTT. Translating it yields CASSYGIGRSGNTIYF.

This clonotype has a handful of counts. This rearrangement joins TRBV20-1 to TRBJ2-7; 7 nucleotides align to TRBD2. The CDR3 totals 14 residues. V gave up 3 bases and J gave up 2 bases; unmatched junction bases: 7. Germline values: CDR1 DFQATT, CDR2 SNEGSKA (reference sequence). In DNA, the CDR3 is TGCAGTGCTAGGGGCGGGAGCCCCCCCTACGAGCAGTACTTC. Translating it yields CSARGGSPPYEQYF.

This clonotype was seen more than once but under ten times. The chain joins TRBV13 to TRBJ1-1, with D possibly being TRBD1 (5 bases). V dropped 4 bases and J dropped 10 bases, with 22 bases sitting between them. This CDR3 spans 15 amino acids. The V gene's germline CDR1 is PRHDT and CDR2 FYEKMQ (reference sequence). DNA for the CDR3: TGTGCCAGCAGCTCCGCACTGGGACCGGCTTTTGGAGCTTTCTTT. This translates into CASSSALGPAFGAFF.

V and J are TRBV12-2 and TRBJ2-7; the D call in the table, TRBD1, was not verified against the DNA. TRBV12-2 is listed as a pseudogene. The CDR3 is made up of 15 amino acids. The CDR3 reads CASRFGDRAEGEQYF. The CDR3 DNA reads TGTGCAAGTCGCTTCGGGGACAGGGCGGAGGGCGAGCAGTACTTC.

The chain has TRBV7-8 and TRBJ2-3, with D perhaps TRBD2 (5 bases). Trimming took 5 bases from V and 5 from J, leaving 23 bases between them. There are 17 residues in the CDR3. Per germline, CDR1 SGHVS and CDR2 FQNEAQ. The CDR3 nucleotides read TGTGCCAGCAGCCCGCTCTTGAGCGCCACCCGGGGAGATACGCAGTATTTT. Its protein is CASSPLLSATRGDTQYF.

V and J are TRBV20-1 and TRBJ2-4, with D perhaps being TRBD1 or TRBD2 (5 bases each). CDR1 is DFQATT, CDR2 SNEGSKA, per germline (reference sequence). V was pared by 0 bases and J by 0 bases, with 9 bases between. This CDR3 spans 15 amino acids. The CDR3 region has the DNA TGCAGTGCTAGAGATGGGACGGTAGCCAAAAACATTCAGTACTTC. Its translation: CSARDGTVAKNIQYF.

This clonotype was detected only a few times. The chain uses TRBV5-5 and TRBJ1-5; D possibly corresponds to TRBD1 (5 bases). CDR1 is SGHKS and CDR2 is YYEKEE in the germline V gene (reference sequence). The CDR3 covers 15 residues. V was shortened by 1 base and J by 3 bases, with 11 bases between the two germline ends. CDR3 amino acids: CASSLIPGTNQPQHF. The CDR3 nucleotides read TGTGCCAGCAGCTTGATACCAGGGACCAATCAGCCCCAGCATTTT.

The V call is TRBV11-2, the J call TRBJ2-1; 8 bases agree with TRBD2. V trimming: 1 base; J trimming: 4 bases; junction bases outside the gene matches: 6. Germline CDR1 is SGHAT and CDR2 is FQNNGV. CDR3 length equals 16 residues. The CDR3 DNA sequence: TGTGCCAGCAGCTTAGGATTGGGACTAGTATACAATGAGCAGTTCTTC. This gives the protein CASSLGLGLVYNEQFF.

Details on this clonotype: One end of the junction is discordant with germline, which a read error may explain. The chain carries TRBV7-7 and TRBJ2-7, with D tentatively TRBD2 (5 bases). The germline V gene has CDR1 SSHAT and CDR2 FNYEAQ (reference sequence). This CDR3 region has 13 residues. The CDR3 coding sequence is TGTGCTAGCAGTGCATTGGATGGGAGCGAGCAGTACTTC. As protein: CASSALDGSEQYF.

This clonotype was recorded many times. The V gene is TRBV27, the J gene TRBJ1-1, with D maybe TRBD1 (5 bases). This CDR3 is 15 amino acids long. Germline loops: CDR1 MNHEY, CDR2 SMNVEV (reference sequence). V was pared by 0 bases and J by 4 bases, with 12 bases between. The CDR3 nucleotides read TGTGCCAGCAGTTTATCCGGGAACCAGGGCACTGAAGCTTTCTTT. This translates into CASSLSGNQGTEAFF.